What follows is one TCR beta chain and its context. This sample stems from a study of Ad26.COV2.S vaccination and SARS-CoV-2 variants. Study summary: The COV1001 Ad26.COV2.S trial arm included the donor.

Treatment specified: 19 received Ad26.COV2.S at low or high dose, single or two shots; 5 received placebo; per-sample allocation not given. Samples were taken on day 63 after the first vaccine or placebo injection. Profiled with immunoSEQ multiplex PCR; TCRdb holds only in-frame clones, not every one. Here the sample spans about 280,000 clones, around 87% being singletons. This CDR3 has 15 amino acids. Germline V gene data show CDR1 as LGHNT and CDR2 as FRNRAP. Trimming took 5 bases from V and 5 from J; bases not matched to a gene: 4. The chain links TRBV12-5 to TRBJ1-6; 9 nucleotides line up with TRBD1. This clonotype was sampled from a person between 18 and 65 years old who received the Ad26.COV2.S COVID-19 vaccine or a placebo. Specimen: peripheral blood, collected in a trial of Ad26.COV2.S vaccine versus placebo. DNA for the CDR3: TGTGCTAGTGGTCGGGACAGGGTCAATAATTCACCCCTCCACTTT. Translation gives CASGRDRVNNSPLHF.